The 8 T cell receptor beta chains below were found in one sample sequenced in a study of radiotherapy plus CTLA-4 blockade in lung cancer. TCRdb's copy holds only in-frame clones and misses some; the assay was immunoSEQ multiplex PCR. The table includes fewer than 45,000 clones, around 85% detected once. This material consisted of peripheral blood, taken from a patient treated with radiotherapy plus ipilimumab. These receptors were obtained from a human donor with non-small cell lung cancer who had stable disease on radiotherapy plus ipilimumab.

V and J are TRBV23-1 and TRBJ1-1, with unresolved D. TRBV23-1 belongs to the ORF category, with a function that is uncertain. The V and J ends lost 3 bases and 0 bases respectively, with 8 bases between them. This CDR3 is built from 14 residues. Written as DNA, the CDR3 is TGCGCCAGCAGTCATACTGACATGAACACTGAAGCTTTCTTT. It yields the protein CASSHTDMNTEAFF.

V usage is TRBV11-1 and J usage is TRBJ2-5, with 8 bases fitting TRBD1. This CDR3 has 16 amino acids. V shed 5 bases and J 3 bases; nucleotides not matched to a gene: 11. Germline lookup yields CDR1 SGHAT and CDR2 FQDESV (reference sequence). The CDR3 sequence: CASSHQSTGEEETQYF. CDR3 in DNA: TGTGCCAGCAGCCATCAATCGACAGGGGAAGAAGAGACCCAGTACTTC.

The V gene is TRBV18, the J gene TRBJ2-5; tentative D call: TRBD2 (5 bases). Trimming removed 2 bases at V and 5 bases at J, with 12 bases between. CDR1 is KGHSH, CDR2 LQKENI, per germline. The CDR3 loop spans 14 amino acids. Written as DNA, the CDR3 is TGTGCCAGCTCACCAGGGCCAGAGCGGGAGACCCAGTACTTC. Protein sequence: CASSPGPERETQYF.

This chain joins TRBV27 and TRBJ1-6, with D unclear. The V gene lost 5 bases and the J gene lost 8 bases, with 10 bases spanning the gap. The CDR3 totals 13 residues. The V gene's germline CDR1 is MNHEY and CDR2 SMNVEV (reference sequence). CDR3 in DNA: TGTGCCAGCAGTAGAGCTGGAGATTCACCCCTCCACTTT. This codes for CASSRAGDSPLHF.

This clone has just a few counts. The rearrangement links TRBV10-3 to TRBJ2-3; 13 bases map to TRBD2. This CDR3 is 16 amino acids long. V dropped 5 bases and J dropped 7; count of bases not matched to a gene: 9. In germline, CDR1 is ENHRY, CDR2 SYGVKD. This CDR3 reads CAISPVTSGRRNTQYF. In nucleotides, the CDR3 is TGTGCCATCAGTCCCGTGACTAGCGGGAGGCGGAATACGCAGTATTTT.

The rearrangement links TRBV4-1 to TRBJ2-1, with 11 bases that match TRBD2. Unmatched junction bases numbered 10, after V lost 0 bases and J lost 6 bases. CDR1 is MGHRA, CDR2 YSYEKL, per germline. The CDR3 length is 18 residues. CDR3 region: CASSQDDVAGGPSNEQFF. The CDR3 DNA sequence: TGCGCCAGCAGCCAAGACGACGTAGCGGGAGGGCCCTCCAATGAGCAGTTCTTC.

The J gene is TRBJ1-4, the V gene TRBV25-1; a weak D match, TRBD1 (6 bases). Trimming shortened V by 2 bases and J by 0 bases, and 13 bases separated the two germline ends. The CDR3 has 17 residues. The germline gives CDR1 MGHDK, CDR2 SYGVNS. In DNA form, the CDR3 reads TGTGCCAGCAGTGAACCCCAGACAGGCCCAACTAATGAAAAACTGTTTTTT. Its protein is CASSEPQTGPTNEKLFF.

J is TRBJ2-2 and V is TRBV9; D may be TRBD2 (6 bases). Trimming pared 7 bases from V and 2 bases from J, leaving 9 bases between. Germline CDR1 SGDLS, CDR2 YYNGEE. The length of the CDR3 is 13 residues. The DNA of the CDR3 is TGTGCCAGCGGGAGGTTTAACACCGGGGAGCTGTTTTTT. Translated: CASGRFNTGELFF. Filled out from reference TRBV9 and TRBJ2-2, the complete variable domain reads DSGVTQTPKHLITATGQRVTLRCSPRSGDLSVYWYQQSLDQGLQFLIQYYNGEERAKGNILERFSAQQFPDLHSELNLSSLELGDSALYFCASGRFNTGELFFGEGSRLTVL.